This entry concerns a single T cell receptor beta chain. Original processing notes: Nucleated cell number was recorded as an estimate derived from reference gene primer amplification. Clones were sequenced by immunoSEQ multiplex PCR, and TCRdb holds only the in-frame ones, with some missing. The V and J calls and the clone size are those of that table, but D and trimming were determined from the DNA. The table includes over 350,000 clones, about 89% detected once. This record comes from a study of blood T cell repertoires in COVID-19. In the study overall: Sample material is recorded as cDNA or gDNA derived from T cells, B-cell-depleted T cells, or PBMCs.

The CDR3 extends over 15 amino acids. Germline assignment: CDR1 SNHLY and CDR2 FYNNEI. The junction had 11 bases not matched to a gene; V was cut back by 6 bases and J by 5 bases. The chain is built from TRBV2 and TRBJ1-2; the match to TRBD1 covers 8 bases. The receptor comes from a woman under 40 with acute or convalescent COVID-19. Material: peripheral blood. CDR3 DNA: TGTGCCAGCAGCGAATCCCGGGACAGGACGTATGGCTACACCTTC. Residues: CASSESRDRTYGYTF.